Listed below are T cell receptor beta chains from one sample, sequenced in a study of blood T cell repertoires in COVID-19. Clones were read by immunoSEQ multiplex PCR, and TCRdb kept only the in-frame ones, dropping some. This sample has roughly 64,000 clones, with around 66% found just once. Sequencing input: PBMCs or T cells enriched from blood (not recorded which). These receptors all stem from an older woman who had been exposed to COVID-19. CDR3s include the opening cysteine and the closing phenylalanine or tryptophan. Each record gives: CDR3 protein, clone size, V gene. Size tells how often a clone was seen (once, few, many) or the class of an expanded clone, and some rows leave it out.

CDR3: CASSRQAFGTGKMNTEAFF
size: -
V: TRBV28

CDR3: CAWTGSRRTEAFF
size: -
V: TRBV30

CDR3: CASSHGGKPQHF
size: -
V: TRBV2

CDR3: CASSLKGGSWTGELFF
size: -
V: TRBV14

CDR3: CASSPGGEKLFF
size: -
V: TRBV5-1

CDR3: CASSLERGLANTNTGELFF
size: few
V: TRBV11-2

CDR3: CASSPQTGFGYTF
size: -
V: TRBV5-1

CDR3: CASSVGGAGDEQFF
size: -
V: TRBV5-1

CDR3: CASSPGVWDYGYTF
size: -
V: TRBV6-4

CDR3: CASSPALAGGRRGTDTQYF
size: -
V: TRBV2

CDR3: CASSAGARRAGRETQYF
size: -
V: TRBV9

CDR3: CASNPGSAKNIQYF
size: -
V: TRBV6-5

CDR3: CASSAGWGNQPQHF
size: -
V: TRBV25-1

CDR3: CASSLGAQGEQYF
size: -
V: TRBV27

CDR3: CASSYVGSTEAFF
size: -
V: TRBV6-5

CDR3: CASSLVSTGPSSYNEQFF
size: -
V: TRBV7-9

CDR3: CASSSGLQGGYGYTF
size: -
V: TRBV7-9

CDR3: CASSQTRYGYTF
size: -
V: TRBV3-1/TRBV3-2

CDR3: CASRIAGASYEQYF
size: -
V: TRBV5-1

CDR3: CASRKTGASHSNQPQHF
size: -
V: TRBV28

CDR3: CASSLQGSYNSPLHF
size: -
V: TRBV6-5

CDR3: CASTPGVTIYF
size: -
V: TRBV11-2

CDR3: CASSLGAGGTDTQYF
size: -
V: TRBV13

CDR3: CSVEDPGETQYF
size: -
V: TRBV29-1

CDR3: CASSLTFQGEQYF
size: -
V: TRBV7-3

CDR3: CASSQGRAGDIAKNIQYF
size: -
V: TRBV4-3

CDR3: CAWSVPGQGANTIYF
size: -
V: TRBV30

CDR3: CATSSTGGASDTQYF
size: -
V: TRBV15

CDR3: CASSLGALSTDTQYF
size: -
V: TRBV27

CDR3: CASSLDGATNEKLFF
size: few
V: TRBV18

CDR3: CAWSVTGNQPQHF
size: few
V: TRBV30

CDR3: CASSQATGSRAQYF
size: -
V: TRBV4-3

CDR3: CASSPSGLGFGETQYF
size: few
V: TRBV7-6

CDR3: CASRIIAGNQETQYF
size: -
V: TRBV23-1

CDR3: CASSVGLAGANTGELFF
size: -
V: TRBV9

CDR3: CASSDGQGRTYNEQFF
size: -
V: TRBV6-4

CDR3: CAITGGNTDTQYF
size: -
V: TRBV10-3

CDR3: CAWSGQSTNYGYTF
size: -
V: TRBV30

CDR3: CASSGPGDTEAFF
size: -
V: TRBV19

CDR3: CASSQAGLDQETQYF
size: -
V: TRBV4-2

CDR3: CATSVPGEGIQYF
size: -
V: TRBV24-1

CDR3: CASSLTPGLAGTGELFF
size: -
V: TRBV27

CDR3: CASSRAGSHQPQHF
size: -
V: TRBV18

CDR3: CASSSIGQGRETQYF
size: -
V: TRBV5-1

CDR3: CASRPPGQGKDTQYF
size: -
V: TRBV6-5

CDR3: CASGGTDQVNTEAFF
size: -
V: TRBV9

CDR3: CASINGGLNSRKLFF
size: -
V: TRBV28

CDR3: CASSPTSIAGELFF
size: few
V: TRBV6-2/TRBV6-3

CDR3: CASSLGVLGGNTEAFF
size: -
V: TRBV5-1

CDR3: CSVLQGGYTEAFF
size: once
V: TRBV29-1

CDR3: CSASPGNQPQHF
size: -
V: TRBV20-1

CDR3: CASSLFAVPSNQPQHF
size: -
V: TRBV27

CDR3: CASSLLVGWQPQHF
size: few
V: TRBV5-8

CDR3: CSVVSGGGLNTEAFF
size: -
V: TRBV29-1

CDR3: CSVGRASETQYF
size: -
V: TRBV29-1

CDR3: CASSLAGAFTGELFF
size: once
V: TRBV28

CDR3: CATSREQVLRDEQFF
size: -
V: TRBV15

CDR3: CASSQDMGGAYNEQFF
size: -
V: TRBV3-1/TRBV3-2

CDR3: CAWGQGANGYTF
size: -
V: TRBV30